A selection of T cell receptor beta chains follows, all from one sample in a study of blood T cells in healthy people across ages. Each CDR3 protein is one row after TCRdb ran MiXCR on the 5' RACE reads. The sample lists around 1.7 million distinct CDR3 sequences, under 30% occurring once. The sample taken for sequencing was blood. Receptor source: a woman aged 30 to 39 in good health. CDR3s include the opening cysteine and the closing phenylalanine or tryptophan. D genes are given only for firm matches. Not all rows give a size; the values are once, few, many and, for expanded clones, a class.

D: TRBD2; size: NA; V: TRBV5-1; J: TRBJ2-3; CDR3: CASSTTSGGSRSTQYF; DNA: TGCGCCAGCAGCACGACTAGCGGGGGGTCCCGGTCCACGCAGTATTTT
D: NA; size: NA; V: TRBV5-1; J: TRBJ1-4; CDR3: CASSPETGNEKLFF; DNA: TGCGCCAGCAGCCCCGAGACGGGGAATGAAAAACTGTTTTTT
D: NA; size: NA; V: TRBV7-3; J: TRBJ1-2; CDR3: CASSFDSQMRRGYTF; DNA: TGTGCCAGCAGCTTCGACAGTCAAATGAGGCGAGGCTACACCTTC
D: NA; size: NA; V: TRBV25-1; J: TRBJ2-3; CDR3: CASSEQPTDTQYF; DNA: TGTGCCAGCAGTGAACAGCCCACAGATACGCAGTATTTT
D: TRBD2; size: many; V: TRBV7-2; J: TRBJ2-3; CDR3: CASSLGSGTSGDTQYF; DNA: TGTGCCAGCAGCTTAGGTTCCGGGACTAGTGGAGATACGCAGTATTTT
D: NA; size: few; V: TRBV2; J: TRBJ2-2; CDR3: CASSSDPWTTTTGELFF; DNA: TGTGCCAGCAGCTCGGACCCCTGGACTACTACTACCGGGGAGCTGTTTTTT
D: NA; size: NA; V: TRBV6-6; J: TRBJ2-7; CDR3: CASNYGGGYGSYEQYF; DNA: TGTGCCAGCAATTATGGAGGGGGTTATGGCTCCTACGAGCAGTACTTC
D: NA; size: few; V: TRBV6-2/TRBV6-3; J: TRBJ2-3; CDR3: CASSSIGGGHTQYF; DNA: TGTGCCAGCAGTTCGATAGGAGGGGGACATACGCAGTATTTT
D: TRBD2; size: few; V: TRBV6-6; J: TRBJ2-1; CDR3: CASSYGTSGRDEQFF; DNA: TGTGCCAGCAGTTACGGGACTAGCGGGAGGGACGAGCAGTTCTTC
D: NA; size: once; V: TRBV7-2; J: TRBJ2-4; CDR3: CASSPRGEEQYF; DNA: TGTGCCAGCAGCCCCCGGGGAGAAGAGCAGTACTTC
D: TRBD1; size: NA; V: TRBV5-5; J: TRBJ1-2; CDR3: CASSYWMGQGGGYTF; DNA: TGTGCCAGCAGCTACTGGATGGGACAGGGCGGAGGCTACACCTTC
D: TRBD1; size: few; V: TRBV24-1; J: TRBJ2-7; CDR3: CATSDSTGVGEQYF; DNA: TGTGCCACCAGTGATTCCACAGGGGTCGGCGAGCAGTACTTC